This T cell receptor (beta chain) was captured by sequencing in a study of shared clonotypes between healthy human individuals. The V and J ends lost 2 bases and 5 bases respectively, with 8 bases between them. The CDR3 consists of 13 residues. Germline-derived CDR1 and CDR2 are MNHEY and SVGAGI. Sequencing used immunoSEQ multiplex PCR; TCRdb keeps in-frame clones, though not all of them. Of about 490,000 clones detected, 65% to 80% appear once; the ten largest clones hold about 12%. This chain joins TRBV6-5 and TRBJ2-3; no clear D gene. The material sequenced was PBMCs. This receptor was taken from a woman aged 40 to 50 in good health. Some clones in this sample may be carry-over from other donors' samples. The CDR3 DNA follows: TGTGCCAGCAGTTACATTTGGGGAGATACGCAGTATTTT. Protein sequence: CASSYIWGDTQYF.